The source of this T cell receptor (beta chain) is a study of early T cells in non-severe SARS-CoV-2 infection. Overall study context: Sequencing of unsorted whole blood was done on bulk RNA, leaving chains unpaired. Findings of the study overall: Matching results from VDJdb favored anti-spike CD8 responses, leaving private and CD4 specificities undetected.

CDR1 is MNHEY, CDR2 SVGEGT, per germline. The CDR3 sequence is 16 residues long. The V and J ends lost 0 bases and 7 bases respectively, with 15 bases between them. Individual cDNA molecules were tagged with unique molecular identifiers, the study reported. Each CDR3 protein gets one entry after TCRdb re-called the 5' RACE reads with MiXCR. Of roughly 20,000 distinct CDR3 sequences in the sample, 5.7% were seen once. In this sample, this clonotype turned up a few times. Its antigen is unidentified. The chain carries TRBV6-2 or TRBV6-3 and TRBJ1-4, with no clear D. Here the sequenced sample was whole blood, taken at baseline. The receptor was isolated from an adult who was a healthcare worker with PCR-confirmed SARS-CoV-2 infection or an uninfected control (not recorded which). CDR3 nucleotide sequence: TGTGCCAGCAGTTACTCGAGTATCCGCTCCGGTGAAAAACTGTTTTTT. Protein product: CASSYSSIRSGEKLFF.